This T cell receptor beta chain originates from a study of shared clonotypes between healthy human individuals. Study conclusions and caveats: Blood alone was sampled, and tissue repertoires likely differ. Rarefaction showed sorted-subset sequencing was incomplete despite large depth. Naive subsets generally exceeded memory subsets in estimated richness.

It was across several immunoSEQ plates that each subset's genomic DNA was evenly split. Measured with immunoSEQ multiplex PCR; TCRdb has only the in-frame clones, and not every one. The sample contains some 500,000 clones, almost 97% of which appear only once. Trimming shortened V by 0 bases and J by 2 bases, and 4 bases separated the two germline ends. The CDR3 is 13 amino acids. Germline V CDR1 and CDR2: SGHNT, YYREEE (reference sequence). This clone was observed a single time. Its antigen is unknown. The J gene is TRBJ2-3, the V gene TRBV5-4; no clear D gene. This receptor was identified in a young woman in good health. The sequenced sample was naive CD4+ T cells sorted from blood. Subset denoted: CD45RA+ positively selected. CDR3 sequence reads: CASSLAHTDTQYF. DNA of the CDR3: TGTGCCAGCAGCTTGGCCCACACAGATACGCAGTATTTT.